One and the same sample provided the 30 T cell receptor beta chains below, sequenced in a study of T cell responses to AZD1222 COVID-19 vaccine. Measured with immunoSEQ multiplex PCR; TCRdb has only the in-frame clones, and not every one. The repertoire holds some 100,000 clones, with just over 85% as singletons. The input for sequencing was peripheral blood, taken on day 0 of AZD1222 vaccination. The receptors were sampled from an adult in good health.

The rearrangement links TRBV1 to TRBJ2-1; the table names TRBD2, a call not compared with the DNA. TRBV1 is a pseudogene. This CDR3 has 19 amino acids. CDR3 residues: CTSSQDATLLASSYNEQFF. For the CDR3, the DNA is TGCACCAGCAGCCAAGATGCCACCCTTCTAGCGTCCTCCTACAATGAGCAGTTCTTC.

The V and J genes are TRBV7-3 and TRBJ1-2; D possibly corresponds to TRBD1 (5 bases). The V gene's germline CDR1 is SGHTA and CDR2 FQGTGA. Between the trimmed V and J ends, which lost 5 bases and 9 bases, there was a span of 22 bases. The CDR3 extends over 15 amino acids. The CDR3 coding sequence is TGTGCCAGCAGCCCCGGTCGAGGGCCTACAGGAAGCTACACCTTC. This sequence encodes CASSPGRGPTGSYTF.

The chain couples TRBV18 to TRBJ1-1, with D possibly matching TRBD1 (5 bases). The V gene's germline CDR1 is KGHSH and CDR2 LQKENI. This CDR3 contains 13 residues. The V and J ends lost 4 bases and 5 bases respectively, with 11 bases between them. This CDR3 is CASSRPGRTEAFF. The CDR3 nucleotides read TGTGCCAGCTCACGGCCAGGGAGGACTGAAGCTTTCTTT.

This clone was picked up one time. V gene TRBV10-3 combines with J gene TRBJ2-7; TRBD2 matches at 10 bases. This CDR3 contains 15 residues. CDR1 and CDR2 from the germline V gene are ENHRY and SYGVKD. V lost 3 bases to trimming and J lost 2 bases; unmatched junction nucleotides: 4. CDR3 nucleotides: TGTGCCATCAGTGACTCTAGCGGGGGAACCTACGAGCAGTACTTC. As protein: CAISDSSGGTYEQYF.

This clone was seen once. CDR3 sequence reads: CASSSGLGYTF. In DNA, the CDR3 is TGTGCCAGCAGTTCCGGACTCGGCTACACCTTC. The rearrangement links TRBV6-5 to TRBJ1-2; no clear D gene. In germline, CDR1 is MNHEY, CDR2 SVGAGI. The CDR3 runs 11 residues. The V end was cut by 4 bases, the J end by 8 bases, with 8 bases between.

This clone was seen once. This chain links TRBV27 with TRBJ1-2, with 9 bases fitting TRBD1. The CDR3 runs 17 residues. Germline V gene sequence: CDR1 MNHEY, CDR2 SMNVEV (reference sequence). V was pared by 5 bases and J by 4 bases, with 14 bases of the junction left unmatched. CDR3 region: CASSRPPGQGGFYGYTF. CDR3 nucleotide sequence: TGTGCCAGCAGTCGTCCTCCGGGACAGGGAGGATTCTATGGCTACACCTTC.

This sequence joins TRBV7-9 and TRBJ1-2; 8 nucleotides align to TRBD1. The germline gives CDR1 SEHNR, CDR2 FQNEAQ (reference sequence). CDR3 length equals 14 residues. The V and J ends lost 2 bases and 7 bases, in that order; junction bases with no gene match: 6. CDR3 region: CASSLPGGGSGYTF. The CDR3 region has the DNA TGTGCCAGCAGCTTACCAGGGGGCGGATCTGGCTACACCTTC.

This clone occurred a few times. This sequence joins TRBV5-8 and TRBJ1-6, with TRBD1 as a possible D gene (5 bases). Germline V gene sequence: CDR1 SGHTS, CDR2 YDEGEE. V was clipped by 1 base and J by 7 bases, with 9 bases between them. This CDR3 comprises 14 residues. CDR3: CASSLIQGNSPLHF. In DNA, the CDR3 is TGTGCCAGCAGCTTGATTCAGGGAAATTCACCCCTCCACTTT.

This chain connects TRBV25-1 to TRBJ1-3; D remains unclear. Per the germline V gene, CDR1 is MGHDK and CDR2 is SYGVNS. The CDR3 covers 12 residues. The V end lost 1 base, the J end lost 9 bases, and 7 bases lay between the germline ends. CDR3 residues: CASSEFKGTIYF. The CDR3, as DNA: TGTGCCAGCAGTGAATTCAAGGGCACCATATATTTT.

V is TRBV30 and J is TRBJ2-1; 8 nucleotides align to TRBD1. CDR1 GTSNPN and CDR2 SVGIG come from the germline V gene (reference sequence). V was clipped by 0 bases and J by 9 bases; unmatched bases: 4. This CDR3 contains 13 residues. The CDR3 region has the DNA TGTGCCTGGAGTGTCCCAGGGGGCGCTGAGCAGTTCTTC. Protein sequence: CAWSVPGGAEQFF.

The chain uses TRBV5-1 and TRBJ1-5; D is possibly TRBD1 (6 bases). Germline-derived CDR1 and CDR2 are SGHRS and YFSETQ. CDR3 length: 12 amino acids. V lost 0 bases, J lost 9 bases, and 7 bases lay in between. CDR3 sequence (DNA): TGCGCCAGCAGCTTGGAGGGGGGGCCCCAGCATTTT. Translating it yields CASSLEGGPQHF.

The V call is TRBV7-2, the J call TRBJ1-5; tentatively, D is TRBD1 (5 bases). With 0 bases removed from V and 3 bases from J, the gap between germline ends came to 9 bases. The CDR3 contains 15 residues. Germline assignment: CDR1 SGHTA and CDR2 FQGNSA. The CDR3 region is CASSLATVFNQPQHF. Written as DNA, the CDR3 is TGTGCCAGCAGCTTAGCGACAGTTTTCAATCAGCCCCAGCATTTT. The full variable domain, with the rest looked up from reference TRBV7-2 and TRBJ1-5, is GAGVSQSPSNKVTEKGKDVELRCDPISGHTALYWYRQSLGQGLEFLIYFQGNSAPDKSGLPSDRFSAERTGGSVSTLTIQRTQQEDSAVYLCASSLATVFNQPQHFGDGTRLSIL.

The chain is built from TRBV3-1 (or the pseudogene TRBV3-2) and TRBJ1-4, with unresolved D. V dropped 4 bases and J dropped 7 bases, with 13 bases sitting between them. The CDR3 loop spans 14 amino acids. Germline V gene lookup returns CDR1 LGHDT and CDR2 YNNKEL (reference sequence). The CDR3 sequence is CASSLDGFGEKLFF. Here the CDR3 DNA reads TGTGCCAGCAGCCTAGACGGCTTTGGTGAAAAACTGTTTTTT.

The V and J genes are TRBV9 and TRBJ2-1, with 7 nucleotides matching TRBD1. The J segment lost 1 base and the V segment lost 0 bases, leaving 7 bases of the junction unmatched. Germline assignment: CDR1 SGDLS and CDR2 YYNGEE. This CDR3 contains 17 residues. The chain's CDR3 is CASSVEPIQGSYNEQFF. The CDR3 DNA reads TGTGCCAGCAGCGTAGAACCGATACAGGGGTCCTACAATGAGCAGTTCTTC.

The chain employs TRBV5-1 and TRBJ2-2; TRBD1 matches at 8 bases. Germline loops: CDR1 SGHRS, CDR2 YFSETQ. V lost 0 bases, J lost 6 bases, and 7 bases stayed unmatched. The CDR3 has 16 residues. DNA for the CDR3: TGCGCCAGCAGCTTGGGAACCGGGACAGGCGCCGGGGAGCTGTTTTTT. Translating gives CASSLGTGTGAGELFF.

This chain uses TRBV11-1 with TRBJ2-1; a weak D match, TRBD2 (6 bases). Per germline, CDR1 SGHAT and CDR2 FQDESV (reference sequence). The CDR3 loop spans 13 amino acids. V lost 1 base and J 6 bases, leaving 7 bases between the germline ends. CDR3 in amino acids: CASSLGLGNEQFF. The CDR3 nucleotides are TGTGCCAGCAGCTTAGGACTAGGCAATGAGCAGTTCTTC.

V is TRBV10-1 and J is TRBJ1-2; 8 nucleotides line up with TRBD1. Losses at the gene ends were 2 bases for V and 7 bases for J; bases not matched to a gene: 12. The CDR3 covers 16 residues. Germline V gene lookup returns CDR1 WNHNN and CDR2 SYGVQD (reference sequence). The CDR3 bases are TGCGCCAGCAGTGAGCAGGGGGCGCATTTTTTGGGTGGCTACACCTTC. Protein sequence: CASSEQGAHFLGGYTF.

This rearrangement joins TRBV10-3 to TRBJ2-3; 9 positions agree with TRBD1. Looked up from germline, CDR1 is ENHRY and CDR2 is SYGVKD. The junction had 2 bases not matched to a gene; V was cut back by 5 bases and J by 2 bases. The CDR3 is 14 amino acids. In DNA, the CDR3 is TGTGCCATCAGTCGGGACAGGGACACAGATACGCAGTATTTT. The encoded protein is CAISRDRDTDTQYF.

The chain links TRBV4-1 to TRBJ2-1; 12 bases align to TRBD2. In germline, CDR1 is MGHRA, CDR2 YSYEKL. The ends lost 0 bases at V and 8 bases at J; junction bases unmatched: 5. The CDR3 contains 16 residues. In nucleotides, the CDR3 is TGCGCCAGCAGCCAAGATAGGGCTAGCGGGAGGGATGAGCAGTTCTTC. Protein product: CASSQDRASGRDEQFF.

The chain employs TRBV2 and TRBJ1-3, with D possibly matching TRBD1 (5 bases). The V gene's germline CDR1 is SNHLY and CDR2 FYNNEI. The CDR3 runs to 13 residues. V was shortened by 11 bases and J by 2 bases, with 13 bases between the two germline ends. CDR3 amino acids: CAGAGVAGNTIYF. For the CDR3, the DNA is TGTGCCGGAGCGGGGGTGGCTGGAAACACCATATATTTT.

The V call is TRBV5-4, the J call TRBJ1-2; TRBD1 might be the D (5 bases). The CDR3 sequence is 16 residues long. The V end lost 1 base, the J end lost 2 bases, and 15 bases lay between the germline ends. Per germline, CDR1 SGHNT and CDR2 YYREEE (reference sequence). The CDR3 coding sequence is TGTGCCAGCAGCTTGTCGCAGGGAGGTGCGAACTATGGCTACACCTTC. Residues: CASSLSQGGANYGYTF.

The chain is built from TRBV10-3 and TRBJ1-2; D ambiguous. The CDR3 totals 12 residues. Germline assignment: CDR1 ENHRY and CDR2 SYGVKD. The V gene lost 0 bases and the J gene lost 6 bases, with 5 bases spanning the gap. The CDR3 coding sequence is TGTGCCATCAGTGAGTCAAGGAATGGCTACACCTTC. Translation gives CAISESRNGYTF.

DNA of the CDR3: TGTGCCAGCAGTTCACGGGCCACGGGGTCGTATAATTCACCCCTCCACTTT. It is translated as CASSSRATGSYNSPLHF. This sequence joins TRBV27 and TRBJ1-6; the D is unclear. Germline values: CDR1 MNHEY, CDR2 SMNVEV (reference sequence). Trimming cost V 4 bases and J 4 bases, with 17 bases left between them. There are 17 residues in the CDR3.

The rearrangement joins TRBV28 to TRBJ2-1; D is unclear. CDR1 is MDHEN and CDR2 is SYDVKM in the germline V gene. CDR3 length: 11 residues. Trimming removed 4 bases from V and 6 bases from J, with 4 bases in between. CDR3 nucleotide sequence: TGTGCCAGCAGTTACCCCAATGAGCAGTTCTTC. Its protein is CASSYPNEQFF.

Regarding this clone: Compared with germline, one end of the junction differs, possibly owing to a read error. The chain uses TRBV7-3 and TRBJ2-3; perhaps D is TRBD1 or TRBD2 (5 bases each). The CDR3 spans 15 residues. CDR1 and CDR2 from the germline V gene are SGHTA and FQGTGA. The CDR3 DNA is TGTGCCAGCAGCCTAACATTTGGGGACCCCGTTACGCAGTATTTT. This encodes CASSLTFGDPVTQYF. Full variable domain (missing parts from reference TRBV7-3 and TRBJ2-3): GAGVSQTPSNKVTEKGKYVELRCDPISGHTALYWYRQSLGQGPEFLIYFQGTGAADDSGLPNDRFFAVRPEGSVSTLKIQRTERGDSAVYLCASSLTFGDPVTQYFGPGTRLTVL.

The CDR3 DNA reads TGTGCCACCAGCAGAGTTGCTAGCGGACCCTACGAGCAGTACTTC. The encoded protein is CATSRVASGPYEQYF. J is TRBJ2-7 and V is TRBV15; 7 positions agree with TRBD2. The CDR3 covers 15 residues. Germline lookup yields CDR1 LNHNV and CDR2 YYDKDF (reference sequence). With V trimmed by 1 base and J by 2 bases, 5 bases remained unmatched.

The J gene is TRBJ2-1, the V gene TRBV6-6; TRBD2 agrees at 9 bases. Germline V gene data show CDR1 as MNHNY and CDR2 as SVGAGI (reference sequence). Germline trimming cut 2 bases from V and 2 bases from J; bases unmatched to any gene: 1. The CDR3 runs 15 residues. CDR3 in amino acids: CASSYSGRTYNEQFF. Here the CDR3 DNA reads TGTGCCAGCAGTTACAGCGGGAGGACCTACAATGAGCAGTTCTTC.

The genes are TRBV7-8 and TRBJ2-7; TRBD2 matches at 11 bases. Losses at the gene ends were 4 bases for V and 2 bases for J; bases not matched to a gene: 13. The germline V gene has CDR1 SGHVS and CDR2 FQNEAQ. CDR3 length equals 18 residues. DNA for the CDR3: TGTGCCAGCAGCTCGGGCATATTTAGTAGCGGGAGGGCCTACGAGCAGTACTTC. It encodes CASSSGIFSSGRAYEQYF.

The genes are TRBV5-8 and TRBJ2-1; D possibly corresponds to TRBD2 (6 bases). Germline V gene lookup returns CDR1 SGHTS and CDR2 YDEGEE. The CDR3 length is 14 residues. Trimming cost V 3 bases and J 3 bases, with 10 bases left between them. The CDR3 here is CASSSAGYYNEQFF. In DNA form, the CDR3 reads TGTGCCAGCAGCTCAGCGGGTTACTACAATGAGCAGTTCTTC.

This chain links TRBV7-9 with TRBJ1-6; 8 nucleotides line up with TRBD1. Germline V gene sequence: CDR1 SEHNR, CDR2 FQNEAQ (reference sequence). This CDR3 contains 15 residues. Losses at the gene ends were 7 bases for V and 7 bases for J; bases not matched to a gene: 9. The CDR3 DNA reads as TGTGCCAGCACATCTGGACAGGGTGTGAATTCACCCCTCCACTTT. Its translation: CASTSGQGVNSPLHF. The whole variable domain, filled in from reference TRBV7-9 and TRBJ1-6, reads DTGVSQNPRHKITKRGQNVTFRCDPISEHNRLYWYRQTLGQGPEFLTYFQNEAQLEKSRLLSDRFSAERPKGSFSTLEIQRTEQGDSAMYLCASTSGQGVNSPLHFGNGTRLTVT.